The 4 T cell receptor beta chains presented below share a single source sample, sequenced in a study of blood T cell repertoires in COVID-19. Clones were sequenced by immunoSEQ multiplex PCR, and TCRdb holds only the in-frame ones, with some missing. The table records a few hundred thousand clones, roughly 91% of them present only once. Sequenced sample: PBMCs or T cells enriched from blood (not recorded which). These receptors all stem from a woman aged 50 to 65 who had been exposed to COVID-19.

The V call is TRBV9, the J call TRBJ1-1, with 8 nucleotides matching TRBD1. The CDR3 length is 15 residues. The germline CDR1 and CDR2 sequences are SGDLS and YYNGEE. Trimming cost V 2 bases and J 2 bases; bases outside gene matches: 5. CDR3 coding DNA: TGTGCCAGCAGCGTCTCTCAGGGGGCCAACACTGAAGCTTTCTTT. It codes for CASSVSQGANTEAFF.

The genes are TRBV5-1 and TRBJ2-1, with 10 bases fitting TRBD2. Germline CDR1 SGHRS, CDR2 YFSETQ. CDR3 size: 17 residues. Trimming at V came to 0 bases and at J to 7 bases, leaving 10 bases not matched to a gene. CDR3 loop: CASSLGLSGGLDNEQFF. For the CDR3, the DNA is TGCGCCAGCAGCTTGGGTCTTAGCGGGGGGCTGGATAATGAGCAGTTCTTC. The full variable domain, with the rest looked up from reference TRBV5-1 and TRBJ2-1, is KAGVTQTPRYLIKTRGQQVTLSCSPISGHRSVSWYQQTPGQGLQFLFEYFSETQRNKGNFPGRFSGRQFSNSRSEMNVSTLELGDSALYLCASSLGLSGGLDNEQFFGPGTRLTVL.

V usage is TRBV3-1 (or the pseudogene TRBV3-2) and J usage is TRBJ2-2; 12 nucleotides match TRBD2. Germline CDR1 reads LGHDT; CDR2 reads YNNKEL (reference sequence). This CDR3 contains 16 residues. The ends lost 6 bases at V and 3 bases at J; junction bases unmatched: 5. In DNA form, the CDR3 reads TGTGCCAGCAGGCTAGCGGGGGGGCCTTACACCGGGGAGCTGTTTTTT. Its translation: CASRLAGGPYTGELFF.

The gene calls are TRBV7-9 and TRBJ2-3; 11 bases are shared with TRBD2. Germline V gives CDR1 SEHNR, CDR2 FQNEAQ (reference sequence). After removal of 5 bases from V and 2 bases from J, the junction contained 12 bases not matched to a gene. The CDR3 sequence is 18 residues long. CDR3 coding DNA: TGTGCCAGCAGCCACATGGTTCTAGCGGGGGGATTCACAGATACGCAGTATTTT. As protein: CASSHMVLAGGFTDTQYF.